The entry below gives a single T cell receptor (beta chain) sequence along with its context. The data are from a study of blood T cell repertoires in COVID-19. TCRdb's table, derived via immunoSEQ multiplex PCR, lists solely in-frame clones and lacks some. There are about 280,000 clones in the sample; about 90% occur only once, and about 4% lies in the top ten. The germline V gene has CDR1 MNHEY and CDR2 SVGAGI. CDR3 length equals 14 residues. Deletions cut 0 bases from V and 7 bases from J, with 10 bases between. This clonotype was sampled from a woman aged 25 to 39 with acute COVID-19. Sequenced input: PBMCs or T cells enriched from blood (not recorded which). The chain joins TRBV6-5 to TRBJ2-1; D not certain. The DNA for the CDR3 is TGTGCCAGCAGTTACTCTTACAGAGAGAATGAGCAGTTCTTC. Its protein product is CASSYSYRENEQFF.